The 23 T cell receptor beta chains in this list originate from one sample, sequenced in a study of OX40 agonist ivuxolimab in advanced cancers. Clones were sequenced by immunoSEQ multiplex PCR, and TCRdb holds only the in-frame ones, with some missing. The sample lists about 50,000 clones; roughly 86% were seen once. The specimen was CD4+ or CD8+ T cells sorted from blood, collected in a trial of the OX40 agonist ivuxolimab. All receptors derive from an adult with an advanced solid tumor such as melanoma, head and neck, liver or kidney cancer.

The chain recombines TRBV6-1 with TRBJ2-1; 7 bases fit TRBD2. The CDR3 consists of 15 residues. Trimming at V came to 7 bases and at J to 3 bases, leaving 9 bases not matched to a gene. Germline CDR1 and CDR2: MNHNS and SASEGT. The DNA for the CDR3 is TGTGCCAGCATTTCCGGGACGGGGGGCTACAATGAGCAGTTCTTC. Translating it yields CASISGTGGYNEQFF.

The CDR3 coding sequence is TGTGCCAGTACCCCCGGGACATCAACTAATGAAAAACTGTTTTTT. This encodes CASTPGTSTNEKLFF. This rearrangement joins TRBV19 to TRBJ1-4; D possibly corresponds to TRBD1 (6 bases). The germline V gene has CDR1 LNHDA and CDR2 SQIVND (reference sequence). V lost 7 bases and J 0 bases, leaving 12 bases between the germline ends. This CDR3 has 15 amino acids. The full variable domain, rest sourced from reference TRBV19 and TRBJ1-4, is DGGITQSPKYLFRKEGQNVTLSCEQNLNHDAMYWYRQDPGQGLRLIYYSQIVNDFQKGDIAEGYSVSREKKESFPLTVTSAQKNPTAFYLCASTPGTSTNEKLFFGSGTQLSVL.

V and J are TRBV6-6 and TRBJ1-5; 8 bases line up with TRBD1. V gave up 0 bases and J gave up 6 bases; unmatched junction bases: 4. CDR1 is MNHNY, CDR2 SVGAGI, per germline (reference sequence). The CDR3 is made up of 15 amino acids. CDR3 amino acids: CASSYSATGVQPQHF. The CDR3 DNA reads TGTGCCAGCAGTTACTCTGCGACAGGGGTTCAGCCCCAGCATTTT.

The chain has TRBV25-1 and TRBJ2-5, with 10 bases aligning to TRBD2. The CDR3 totals 18 residues. Germline assignment: CDR1 MGHDK and CDR2 SYGVNS. The V gene end was trimmed by 4 bases and the J gene end by 4 bases; junction bases not matched to a gene: 15. The CDR3 DNA reads as TGTGCCAGCAGTGCGACCCGACGTAGCGGGGGGCGGAGAGAGACCCAGTACTTC. Translated: CASSATRRSGGRRETQYF.

J is TRBJ2-5 and V is TRBV30; tentative D call: TRBD1 (6 bases). Between the trimmed V and J ends, which lost 3 bases and 3 bases, there was a span of 11 bases. Looked up from germline, CDR1 is GTSNPN and CDR2 is SVGIG (reference sequence). This CDR3 is 13 amino acids long. For the CDR3, the DNA is TGTGCCTGGAGCTCCGGACAGAAAGAGACCCAGTACTTC. Translation: CAWSSGQKETQYF.

This rearrangement joins TRBV7-2 to TRBJ1-1, with D hard to call. V was cut by 2 bases and J by 4 bases, with 8 bases left in between. The germline CDR1 and CDR2 sequences are SGHTA and FQGNSA. This CDR3 has 13 amino acids. The CDR3: CASSLLQSTEAFF. As DNA, the CDR3 is TGTGCCAGCAGCTTATTGCAGTCCACTGAAGCTTTCTTT.

V and J are TRBV14 and TRBJ1-4, with D possibly TRBD1 on 5 matching bases. The CDR3 is 16 amino acids. The V end lost 1 base, the J end lost 7 bases, and 16 bases lay between the germline ends. Germline-derived CDR1 and CDR2 are SGHDN and FVKESK. CDR3 protein: CASSQGQRGASEKLFF. CDR3 bases: TGTGCCAGCAGCCAAGGCCAGAGAGGGGCTAGTGAAAAACTGTTTTTT.

Written as DNA, the CDR3 is TGTGCCAGCAGCCCTTTGGGGCGGGAGGCCGGGGAGCTGTTTTTT. The encoded protein is CASSPLGREAGELFF. The V and J genes are TRBV7-8 and TRBJ2-2, with 8 nucleotides matching TRBD2. The trim removed 5 bases at V and 6 bases at J, leaving 8 bases unmatched. The CDR3 runs to 15 residues. CDR1 and CDR2 (germline): SGHVS, FQNEAQ.

The chain employs TRBV5-4 and TRBJ2-5; 13 bases fit TRBD2. Germline V gene lookup returns CDR1 SGHNT and CDR2 YYREEE (reference sequence). With V trimmed by 4 bases and J by 4 bases, 13 bases remained unmatched. The length of the CDR3 is 18 residues. The CDR3 spells CASSPGGLAGVGGETQYF. CDR3 coding DNA: TGTGCCAGCAGCCCGGGAGGACTAGCGGGAGTGGGAGGAGAGACCCAGTACTTC.

The rearrangement uses TRBV19 and TRBJ2-3; D may be TRBD2 (7 bases). V lost 5 bases to trimming and J lost 1 base, with 19 bases between them. The CDR3 has 17 residues. The germline V gene has CDR1 LNHDA and CDR2 SQIVND (reference sequence). The CDR3 DNA sequence: TGTGCCAGTAGTGAATTGGAGCAGGGGAGGGGCACAGATACGCAGTATTTT. Encoded protein: CASSELEQGRGTDTQYF.

This clone was observed once. The V and J genes are TRBV6-4 and TRBJ2-3; a possible D gene is TRBD2 (6 bases). V lost 0 bases, J lost 6 bases, and 7 bases lay in between. The CDR3 is 13 amino acids. Germline V lookup: CDR1 MRHNA, CDR2 SNTAGT. The CDR3 here is CASSDSGGDTQYF. CDR3 in DNA: TGTGCCAGCAGTGACTCGGGGGGTGATACGCAGTATTTT.

The chain joins TRBV28 to TRBJ1-5; D is perhaps TRBD1 (6 bases). CDR1 MDHEN and CDR2 SYDVKM come from the germline V gene. The CDR3 consists of 13 residues. Trimming took off 2 bases at V and 7 bases at J, with 9 bases between the two ends. The DNA of the CDR3 is TGTGCCAGCAGTTTAAGGGGGAGGCAGCCCCAGCATTTT. Amino acids: CASSLRGRQPQHF.

This clone has just a few counts. This chain joins TRBV5-1 and TRBJ2-3, with D unclear. The V end lost 4 bases, the J end lost 6 bases, and 15 bases lay between the germline ends. Per the germline V gene, CDR1 is SGHRS and CDR2 is YFSETQ. The CDR3 has 14 residues. The CDR3 DNA sequence: TGCGCCAGCAGCCGTACCGACAAGACGGATACGCAGTATTTT. It yields the protein CASSRTDKTDTQYF.

This clone was seen only a few times. The chain uses TRBV28 and TRBJ1-2; 7 nucleotides agree with TRBD1. Trimming removed 4 bases from V and 2 bases from J; junction bases left unmatched: 10. Germline values: CDR1 MDHEN, CDR2 SYDVKM. The CDR3 sequence is 16 residues long. CDR3 sequence (DNA): TGTGCCAGCAGTTCCGGGGCAGGGGGACCAAACTATGGCTACACCTTC. This gives the protein CASSSGAGGPNYGYTF.

The chain couples TRBV2 to TRBJ1-4; D not resolved. V was clipped by 2 bases and J by 0 bases, with 16 bases between them. Germline CDR1 is SNHLY and CDR2 is FYNNEI. CDR3 length: 18 residues. The CDR3 sequence is CASSEIWGAATTNEKLFF. The CDR3 nucleotides read TGTGCCAGCAGTGAAATATGGGGAGCAGCGACAACTAATGAAAAACTGTTTTTT.

The V and J genes are TRBV5-1 and TRBJ2-3; no definite D call. Germline lookup yields CDR1 SGHRS and CDR2 YFSETQ. Deletions cut 1 base from V and 1 base from J, with 4 bases between. The CDR3 totals 13 residues. CDR3 amino acids: CASSLTGTDTQYF. CDR3 nucleotide sequence: TGCGCCAGCAGCTTGACCGGCACAGATACGCAGTATTTT.

This sequence joins TRBV7-3 and TRBJ2-5; TRBD2 matches 9 bases. The CDR3 length is 15 residues. CDR1 is SGHTA, CDR2 FQGTGA, per germline. With 5 bases clipped from V and 4 bases from J, the junction kept 8 bases outside the gene matches. Written as DNA, the CDR3 is TGTGCCAGCAGCACAGCGGGGGGCAACACAGAGACCCAGTACTTC. Protein sequence: CASSTAGGNTETQYF. Based on the CDR3 plus reference TRBV7-3 and TRBJ2-5, the full variable domain is GAGVSQTPSNKVTEKGKYVELRCDPISGHTALYWYRQSLGQGPEFLIYFQGTGAADDSGLPNDRFFAVRPEGSVSTLKIQRTERGDSAVYLCASSTAGGNTETQYFGPGTRLLVL.

This chain connects TRBV10-3 to TRBJ1-2; no reliable D call. This CDR3 has 13 amino acids. V shed 3 bases and J shed 5 bases, with 10 bases lying between them. Germline V gene lookup returns CDR1 ENHRY and CDR2 SYGVKD. The CDR3 protein is CAISDQPEYGYTF. The CDR3 DNA follows: TGTGCCATCAGTGACCAGCCGGAATATGGCTACACCTTC.

A single count supports this clone. V and J are TRBV5-1 and TRBJ2-3, with TRBD2 identical over 11 bases. The CDR3 sequence is 15 residues long. Germline V gives CDR1 SGHRS, CDR2 YFSETQ. With 5 bases clipped from V and 2 bases from J, the junction kept 4 bases outside the gene matches. The chain's CDR3 is CASSRLAGNTDTQYF. The DNA for the CDR3 is TGCGCCAGCAGTCGACTAGCGGGAAACACAGATACGCAGTATTTT.

V gene TRBV4-1 combines with J gene TRBJ2-7; D uncertain. CDR1 and CDR2 from the germline V gene are MGHRA and YSYEKL. The ends were cut back, 4 bases at V and 5 bases at J, with 27 bases in the middle. This CDR3 spans 18 amino acids. This CDR3 is CASSPPSGLLGSLDEQYF. CDR3 coding DNA: TGCGCCAGCAGCCCCCCTTCCGGCCTTTTGGGGTCCCTCGACGAGCAGTACTTC.

The chain is built from TRBV4-1 and TRBJ2-7; 11 nucleotides match TRBD1. J was trimmed by 5 bases and V by 2 bases; bases with no gene match: 11. This CDR3 has 17 amino acids. Germline V gene lookup returns CDR1 MGHRA and CDR2 YSYEKL. As DNA, the CDR3 is TGCGCCAGCAGCCAACCCCTAACGGGACAGGGGGTCAACGAGCAGTACTTC. This gives the protein CASSQPLTGQGVNEQYF.

This chain joins TRBV18 and TRBJ1-1, with D tentatively TRBD1 (6 bases). The V end was cut by 3 bases, the J end by 5 bases, with 16 bases between. Germline V gene data show CDR1 as KGHSH and CDR2 as LQKENI. This CDR3 is 15 amino acids long. CDR3 sequence reads: CASSPLQGLGTEAFF. In DNA, the CDR3 is TGTGCCAGCTCACCCTTACAGGGACTAGGAACTGAAGCTTTCTTT.

The V and J genes are TRBV4-1 and TRBJ2-7; D is possibly TRBD1 or TRBD2 (5 bases each). This CDR3 is 16 amino acids long. Germline CDR1 reads MGHRA; CDR2 reads YSYEKL. The ends were cut back, 6 bases at V and 5 bases at J, with 23 bases in the middle. CDR3 DNA: TGCGCCAGCAGTCGGCCGGGACCCCTCCCTGGGGACGAGCAGTACTTC. As protein: CASSRPGPLPGDEQYF.